This T cell receptor (beta chain) was captured by sequencing in a study of control samples from healthy donors and cancer patients. This clone appeared a single time. CDR1 is SGHVS, CDR2 FQNEAQ, per germline. V was pared by 5 bases and J by 4 bases, with 12 bases of the junction left unmatched. The CDR3 sequence is 16 residues long. Sequencing was performed with immunoSEQ multiplex PCR; in TCRdb, only in-frame clones are kept and a portion is missing. This sample has some 80,000 clones; 80% to 90% occur once, and the top ten carry under 2.5%. The chain carries TRBV7-8 and TRBJ1-2, with TRBD1 matching over 8 bases. The sequence derives from a woman in her sixties or seventies with head and neck cancer. Sequenced material: PBMCs. The CDR3 is CASSQWTGRSTYGYTF. The CDR3 DNA is TGTGCCAGCAGCCAATGGACAGGGAGGAGTACCTATGGCTACACCTTC. Looking up the rest from reference TRBV7-8 and TRBJ1-2 gives the full variable domain: GAGVSQSPRYKVAKRGQDVALRCDPISGHVSLFWYQQALGQGPEFLTYFQNEAQLDKSGLPSDRFFAERPEGSVSTLKIQRTQQEDSAVYLCASSQWTGRSTYGYTFGSGTRLTVV.